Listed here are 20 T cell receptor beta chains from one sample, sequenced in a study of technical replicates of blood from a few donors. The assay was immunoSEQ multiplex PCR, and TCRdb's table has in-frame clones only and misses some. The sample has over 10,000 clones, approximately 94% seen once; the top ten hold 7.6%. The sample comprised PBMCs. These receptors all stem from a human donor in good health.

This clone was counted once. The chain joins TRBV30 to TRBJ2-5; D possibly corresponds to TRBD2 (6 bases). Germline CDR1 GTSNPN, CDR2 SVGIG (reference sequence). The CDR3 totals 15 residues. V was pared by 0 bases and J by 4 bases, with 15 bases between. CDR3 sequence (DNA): TGTGCCTGGAGTGTACTCGGGGGTCAGGGAGAGACCCAGTACTTC. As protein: CAWSVLGGQGETQYF.

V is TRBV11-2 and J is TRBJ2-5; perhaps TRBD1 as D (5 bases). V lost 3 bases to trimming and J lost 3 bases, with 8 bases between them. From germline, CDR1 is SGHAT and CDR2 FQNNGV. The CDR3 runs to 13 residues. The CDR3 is CASSLAREETQYF. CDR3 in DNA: TGTGCCAGCAGCTTGGCCAGGGAAGAGACCCAGTACTTC.

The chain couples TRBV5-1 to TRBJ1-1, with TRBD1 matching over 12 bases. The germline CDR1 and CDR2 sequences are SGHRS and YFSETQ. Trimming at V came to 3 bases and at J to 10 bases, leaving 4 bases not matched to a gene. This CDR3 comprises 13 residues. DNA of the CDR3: TGCGCCAGCAGCTGGGGACAGGGGGCGAGAGCTTTCTTT. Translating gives CASSWGQGARAFF.

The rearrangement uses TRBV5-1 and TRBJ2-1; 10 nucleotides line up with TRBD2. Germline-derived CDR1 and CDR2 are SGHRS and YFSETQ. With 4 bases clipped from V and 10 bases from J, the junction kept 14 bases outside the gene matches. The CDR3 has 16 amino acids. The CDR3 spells CASSRYLTGTSEEQFF. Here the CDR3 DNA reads TGCGCCAGCAGCCGTTACTTAACCGGGACTAGCGAGGAGCAGTTCTTC. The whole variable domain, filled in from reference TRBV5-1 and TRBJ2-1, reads KAGVTQTPRYLIKTRGQQVTLSCSPISGHRSVSWYQQTPGQGLQFLFEYFSETQRNKGNFPGRFSGRQFSNSRSEMNVSTLELGDSALYLCASSRYLTGTSEEQFFGPGTRLTVL.

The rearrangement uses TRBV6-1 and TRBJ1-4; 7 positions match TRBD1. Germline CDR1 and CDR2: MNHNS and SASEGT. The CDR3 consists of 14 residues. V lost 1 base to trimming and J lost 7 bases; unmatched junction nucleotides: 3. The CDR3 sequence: CASSEGTGLEKLFF. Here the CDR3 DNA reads TGTGCCAGCAGTGAAGGGACAGGACTTGAAAAACTGTTTTTT.

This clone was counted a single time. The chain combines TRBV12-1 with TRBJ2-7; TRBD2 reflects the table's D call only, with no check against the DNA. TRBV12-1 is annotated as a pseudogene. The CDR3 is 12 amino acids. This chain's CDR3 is CASRLYGYEQYF. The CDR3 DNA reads TGTGCCAGCAGGTTATACGGCTACGAGCAGTACTTC.

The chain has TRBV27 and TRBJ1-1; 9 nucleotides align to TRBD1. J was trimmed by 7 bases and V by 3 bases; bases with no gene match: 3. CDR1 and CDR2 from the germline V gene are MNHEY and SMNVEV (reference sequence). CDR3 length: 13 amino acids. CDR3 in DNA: TGTGCCAGCAGTTTTAGGGACAGGGATGAAGCTTTCTTT. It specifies CASSFRDRDEAFF.

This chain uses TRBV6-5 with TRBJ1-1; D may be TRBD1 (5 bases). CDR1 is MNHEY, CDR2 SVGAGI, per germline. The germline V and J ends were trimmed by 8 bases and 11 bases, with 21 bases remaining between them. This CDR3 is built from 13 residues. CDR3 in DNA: TGTGCCAGCTACCGGCCAGGGTCCCAGGAGGCTTTCTTT. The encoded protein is CASYRPGSQEAFF.

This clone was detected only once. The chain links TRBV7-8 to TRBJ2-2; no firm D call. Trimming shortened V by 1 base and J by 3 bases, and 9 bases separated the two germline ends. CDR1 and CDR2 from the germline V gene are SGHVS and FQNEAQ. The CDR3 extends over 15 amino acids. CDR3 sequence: CASSLVVSYTGELFF. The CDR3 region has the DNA TGTGCCAGCAGCTTAGTAGTTTCTTACACCGGGGAGCTGTTTTTT.

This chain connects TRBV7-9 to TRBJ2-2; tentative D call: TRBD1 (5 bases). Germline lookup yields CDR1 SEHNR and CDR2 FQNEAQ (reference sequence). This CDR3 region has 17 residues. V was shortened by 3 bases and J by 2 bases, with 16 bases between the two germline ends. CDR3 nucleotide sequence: TGTGCCAGCAGCTTGACAGCCACATTACCTAACACCGGGGAGCTGTTTTTT. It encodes CASSLTATLPNTGELFF.

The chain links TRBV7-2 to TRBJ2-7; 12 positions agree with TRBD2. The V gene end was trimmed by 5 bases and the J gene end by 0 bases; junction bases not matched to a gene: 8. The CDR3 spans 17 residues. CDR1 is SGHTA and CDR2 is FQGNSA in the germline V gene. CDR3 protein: CASSPRSGLAGSYEQYF. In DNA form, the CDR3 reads TGTGCCAGCAGCCCTAGGTCGGGACTAGCGGGCTCCTACGAGCAGTACTTC.

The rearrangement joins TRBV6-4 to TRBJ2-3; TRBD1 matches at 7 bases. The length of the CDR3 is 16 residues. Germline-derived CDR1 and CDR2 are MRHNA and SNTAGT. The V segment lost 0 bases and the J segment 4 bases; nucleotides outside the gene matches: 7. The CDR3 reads CASSDSFGTAADTQYF. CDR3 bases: TGTGCCAGCAGTGACTCCTTTGGGACAGCGGCAGATACGCAGTATTTT.

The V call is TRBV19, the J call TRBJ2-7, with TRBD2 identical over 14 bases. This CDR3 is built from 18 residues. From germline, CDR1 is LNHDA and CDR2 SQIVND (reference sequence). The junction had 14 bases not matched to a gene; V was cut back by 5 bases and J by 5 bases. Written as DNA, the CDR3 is TGTGCCAGTAGTCCTCGTGGGACTAGCGGGAGACCTCGGGACGAGCAGTACTTC. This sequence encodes CASSPRGTSGRPRDEQYF.

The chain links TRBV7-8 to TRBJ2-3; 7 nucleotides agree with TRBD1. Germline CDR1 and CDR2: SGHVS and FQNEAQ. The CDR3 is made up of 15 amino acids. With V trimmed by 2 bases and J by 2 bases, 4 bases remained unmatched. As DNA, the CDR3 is TGTGCCAGCAGCTTATACAGGGGCCCCACAGATACGCAGTATTTT. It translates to CASSLYRGPTDTQYF.

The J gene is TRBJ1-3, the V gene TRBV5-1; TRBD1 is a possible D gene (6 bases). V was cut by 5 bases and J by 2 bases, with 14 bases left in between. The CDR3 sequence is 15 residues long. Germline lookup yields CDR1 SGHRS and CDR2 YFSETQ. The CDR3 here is CASRQQGSPGNTIYF. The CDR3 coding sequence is TGCGCCAGCAGACAACAGGGTTCCCCTGGAAACACCATATATTTT. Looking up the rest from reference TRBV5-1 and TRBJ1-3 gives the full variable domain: KAGVTQTPRYLIKTRGQQVTLSCSPISGHRSVSWYQQTPGQGLQFLFEYFSETQRNKGNFPGRFSGRQFSNSRSEMNVSTLELGDSALYLCASRQQGSPGNTIYFGEGSWLTVV.

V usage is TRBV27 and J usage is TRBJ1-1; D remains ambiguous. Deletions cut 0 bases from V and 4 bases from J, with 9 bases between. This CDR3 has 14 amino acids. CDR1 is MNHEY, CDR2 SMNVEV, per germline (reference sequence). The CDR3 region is CASSLSRESTEAFF. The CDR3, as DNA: TGTGCCAGCAGTTTATCGAGAGAGAGCACTGAAGCTTTCTTT.

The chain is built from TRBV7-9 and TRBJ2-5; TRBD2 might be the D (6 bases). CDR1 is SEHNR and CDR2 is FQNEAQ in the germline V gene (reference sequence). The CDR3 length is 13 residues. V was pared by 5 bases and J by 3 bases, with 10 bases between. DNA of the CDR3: TGTGCCAGCAGCCCCCGGGGGAAAGAGACCCAGTACTTC. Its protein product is CASSPRGKETQYF.

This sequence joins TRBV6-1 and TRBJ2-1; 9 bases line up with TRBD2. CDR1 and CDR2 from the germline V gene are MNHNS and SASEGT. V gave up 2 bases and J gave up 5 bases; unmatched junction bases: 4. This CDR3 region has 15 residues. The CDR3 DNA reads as TGTGCCAGCAGTGAAACCGCTAGCGGGAACAATGAGCAGTTCTTC. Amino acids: CASSETASGNNEQFF.

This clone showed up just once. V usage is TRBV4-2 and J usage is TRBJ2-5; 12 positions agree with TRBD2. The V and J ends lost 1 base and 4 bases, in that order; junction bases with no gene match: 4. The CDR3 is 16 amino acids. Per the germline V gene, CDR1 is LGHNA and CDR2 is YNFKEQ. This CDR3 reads CASSQVTSGSLETQYF. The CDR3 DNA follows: TGTGCCAGCAGCCAAGTGACTAGCGGGAGTTTAGAGACCCAGTACTTC.

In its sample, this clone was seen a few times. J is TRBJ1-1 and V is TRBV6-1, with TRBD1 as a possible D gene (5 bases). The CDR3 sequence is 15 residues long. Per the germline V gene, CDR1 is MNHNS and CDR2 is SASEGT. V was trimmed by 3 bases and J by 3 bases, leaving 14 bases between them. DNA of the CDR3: TGTGCCAGCAGTGATGGGGGGAAAGGGGACACTGAAGCTTTCTTT. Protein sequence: CASSDGGKGDTEAFF.